The present T cell receptor beta chain was sequenced within a study of cytomegalovirus exposure and HLA in healthy donors. Study information: HLA-typed donors were the source of around 87 million unique TCRs, which an early data release held. Findings and caveats of the study: Some V segments (TRBV6-2 and TRBV6-3 among them) were excluded as indistinguishable. TCR beta V segments were, for the most part, productive about 87% or about 30% of the time in an earlier analysis.

60 Vbeta and 13 Jbeta primers were used in PCR. TCRdb's copy holds only in-frame clones and misses some; the assay was immunoSEQ multiplex PCR. The top ten hold 0.55% to 0.85% of the sample, which has about 130,000 clones, approximately 81% seen once. Points on this clone: As yet, its antigen is unknown.

With 2 bases removed from V and 0 bases from J, the gap between germline ends came to 10 bases. Germline CDR1 MGHRA, CDR2 YSYEKL. This CDR3 region has 15 residues. The TCR originated in a man between 18 and 29 years old in good health and CMV-seronegative. The sample consisted of PBMCs. This chain links TRBV4-1 with TRBJ1-1; no clear D gene. The CDR3 protein is CASSQLRHLNTEAFF. The CDR3 coding sequence is TGCGCCAGCAGCCAACTCCGACACTTGAACACTGAAGCTTTCTTT.